This TCR beta chain is drawn from a study of blood T cells in healthy people across ages. V lost 0 bases and J lost 2, with 15 bases in between. This CDR3 spans 16 amino acids. The germline V gene has CDR1 SGDLS and CDR2 YYNGEE. A J-beta primer mix and a sample-barcoded 5' primer were used in a second PCR of roughly 7 to 12 cycles. Using its own MiXCR run on the 5' RACE reads, TCRdb lists one record per CDR3 protein. The table lists approximately 1.5 million distinct CDR3 sequences, around 35% of them singletons. Peripheral blood was drawn, ten milliliters per donor. The receptor's source is a woman aged 25-40 years in good health. This chain uses TRBV9 with TRBJ2-7, with D possibly being TRBD2 (5 bases). The source material was blood. Written as DNA, the CDR3 is TGTGCCAGCAGCGTAGGCTCGGACTCCCAGGCCTACGAGCAGTACTTC. It yields the protein CASSVGSDSQAYEQYF.